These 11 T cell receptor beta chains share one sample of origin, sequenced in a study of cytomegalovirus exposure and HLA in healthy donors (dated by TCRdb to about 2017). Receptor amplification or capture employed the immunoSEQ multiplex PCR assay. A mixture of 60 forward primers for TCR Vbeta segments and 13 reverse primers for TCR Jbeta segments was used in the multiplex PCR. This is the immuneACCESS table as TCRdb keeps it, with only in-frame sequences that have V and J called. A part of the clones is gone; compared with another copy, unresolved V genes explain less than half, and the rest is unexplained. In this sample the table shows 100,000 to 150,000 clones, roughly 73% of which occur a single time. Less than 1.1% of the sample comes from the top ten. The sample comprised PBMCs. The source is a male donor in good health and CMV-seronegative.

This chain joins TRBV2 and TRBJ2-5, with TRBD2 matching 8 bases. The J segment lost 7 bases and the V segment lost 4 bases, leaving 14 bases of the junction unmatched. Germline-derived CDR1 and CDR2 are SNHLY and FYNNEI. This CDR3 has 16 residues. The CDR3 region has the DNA TGTGCCAGCAGTGTAGGAATAGCGGGGTCCGCGGGGACCCAGTACTTC. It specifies CASSVGIAGSAGTQYF.

The CDR3 spells CASSQDTRGYGYTF. DNA for the CDR3: TGCGCCAGCAGCCAAGATACCAGGGGCTATGGCTACACCTTC. The chain couples TRBV4-1 to TRBJ1-2, with D perhaps matching TRBD1 (6 bases). CDR3 length: 14 amino acids. Deletions cut 0 bases from V and 4 bases from J, with 9 bases between. Germline CDR1 reads MGHRA; CDR2 reads YSYEKL.

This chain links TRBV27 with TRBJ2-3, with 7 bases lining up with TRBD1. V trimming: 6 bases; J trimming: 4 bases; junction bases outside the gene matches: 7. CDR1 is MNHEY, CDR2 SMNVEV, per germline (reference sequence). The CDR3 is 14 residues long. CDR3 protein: CASSPTGSPDTQYF. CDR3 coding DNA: TGTGCCAGCAGCCCGACAGGGAGTCCAGATACGCAGTATTTT.

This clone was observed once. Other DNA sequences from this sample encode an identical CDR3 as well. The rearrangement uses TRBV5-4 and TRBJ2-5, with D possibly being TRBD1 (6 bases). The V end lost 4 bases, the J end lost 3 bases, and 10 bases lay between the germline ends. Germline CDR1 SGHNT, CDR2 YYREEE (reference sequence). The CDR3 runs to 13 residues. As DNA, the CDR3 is TGTGCCAGCAGCCTCCGGACAGAAGAGACCCAGTACTTC. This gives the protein CASSLRTEETQYF.

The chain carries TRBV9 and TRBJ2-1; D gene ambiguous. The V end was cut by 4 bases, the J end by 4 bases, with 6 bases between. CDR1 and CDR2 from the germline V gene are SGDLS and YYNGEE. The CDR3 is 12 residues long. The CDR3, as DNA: TGTGCCAGCAGCAACAGTTACAATGAGCAGTTCTTC. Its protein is CASSNSYNEQFF.

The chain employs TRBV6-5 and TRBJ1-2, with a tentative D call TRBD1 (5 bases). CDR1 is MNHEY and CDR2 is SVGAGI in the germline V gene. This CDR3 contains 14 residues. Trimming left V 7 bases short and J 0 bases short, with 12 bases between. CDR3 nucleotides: TGTGCCAGCAACCGGGCAGGGACTAACTATGGCTACACCTTC. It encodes CASNRAGTNYGYTF.

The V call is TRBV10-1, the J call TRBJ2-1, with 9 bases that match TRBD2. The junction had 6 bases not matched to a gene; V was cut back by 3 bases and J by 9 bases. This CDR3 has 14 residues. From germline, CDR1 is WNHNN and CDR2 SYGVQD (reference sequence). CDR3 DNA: TGCGCCAGCAGTGAAAGCGGGGGGAAGAGTGAGCAGTTCTTC. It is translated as CASSESGGKSEQFF.

For the CDR3, the DNA is TGTGCCAGCAGTGGGGACATTCCGCAGTATTTT. Protein: CASSGDIPQYF. The chain is built from TRBV6-1 and TRBJ2-3, with D possibly matching TRBD1 (6 bases). Germline CDR1 and CDR2: MNHNS and SASEGT. The CDR3 is 11 amino acids. V lost 4 bases and J 10 bases, leaving 9 bases between the germline ends.

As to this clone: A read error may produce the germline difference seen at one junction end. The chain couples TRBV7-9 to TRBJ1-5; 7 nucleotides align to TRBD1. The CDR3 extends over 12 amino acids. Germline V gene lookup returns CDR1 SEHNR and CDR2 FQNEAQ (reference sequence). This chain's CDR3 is CSSNRGRQPQHF. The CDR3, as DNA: TGTTCCAGCAACAGGGGCAGGCAGCCCCAGCATTTT.

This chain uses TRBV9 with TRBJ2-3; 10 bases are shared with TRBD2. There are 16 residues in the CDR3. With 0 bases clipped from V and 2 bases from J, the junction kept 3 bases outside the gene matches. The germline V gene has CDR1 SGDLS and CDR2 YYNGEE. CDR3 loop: CASSVVAGGDTDTQYF. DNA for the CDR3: TGTGCCAGCAGCGTAGTAGCGGGGGGCGACACAGATACGCAGTATTTT. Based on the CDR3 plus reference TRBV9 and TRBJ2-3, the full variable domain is DSGVTQTPKHLITATGQRVTLRCSPRSGDLSVYWYQQSLDQGLQFLIQYYNGEERAKGNILERFSAQQFPDLHSELNLSSLELGDSALYFCASSVVAGGDTDTQYFGPGTRLTVL.

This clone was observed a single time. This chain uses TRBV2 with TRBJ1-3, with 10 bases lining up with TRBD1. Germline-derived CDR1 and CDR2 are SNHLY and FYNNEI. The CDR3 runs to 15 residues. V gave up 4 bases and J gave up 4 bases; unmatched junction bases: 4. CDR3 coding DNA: TGTGCCAGCAGTGTGACAGGGGGCTCGGGAAACACCATATATTTT. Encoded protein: CASSVTGGSGNTIYF.